Following are 6 T cell receptor beta chains from one sample sequenced in a study of blood T cell repertoires in COVID-19. The data were produced by immunoSEQ multiplex PCR, yet TCRdb's version contains in-frame clones alone and is incomplete. The sample has roughly 100,000 clones, about 88% seen once. Input material: peripheral blood. The receptors derive from a human donor in a cohort sampled during active COVID-19.

The chain employs TRBV28 and TRBJ1-1; TRBD1 might be the D (6 bases). V gave up 6 bases and J gave up 1 base, with 15 bases separating them. Germline V gene lookup returns CDR1 MDHEN and CDR2 SYDVKM. The CDR3 covers 15 residues. CDR3 residues: CASSPSRGWNTEAFF. The CDR3 region has the DNA TGTGCCAGCAGCCCTAGTAGGGGGTGGAACACTGAAGCTTTCTTT.

This chain links TRBV9 with TRBJ2-1; the D gene is possibly TRBD1 (6 bases). V lost 0 bases and J lost 0, with 10 bases in between. CDR3 length: 16 residues. Germline V CDR1 and CDR2: SGDLS, YYNGEE. CDR3 in amino acids: CASSVEGESSYNEQFF. The CDR3 DNA follows: TGTGCCAGCAGCGTAGAGGGGGAAAGCTCCTACAATGAGCAGTTCTTC.

This chain joins TRBV27 and TRBJ2-7; TRBD1 might be the D (5 bases). Trimming stripped 4 bases from V and 0 bases from J, with 7 bases between. CDR1 and CDR2 from the germline V gene are MNHEY and SMNVEV (reference sequence). The CDR3 runs to 13 residues. The DNA for the CDR3 is TGTGCCAGCAGTTACAGGTTCTCCTACGAGCAGTACTTC. This encodes CASSYRFSYEQYF.

The chain combines TRBV27 with TRBJ1-1; D perhaps matches TRBD1 (6 bases). With 0 bases removed from V and 10 bases from J, the gap between germline ends came to 24 bases. CDR1 is MNHEY and CDR2 is SMNVEV in the germline V gene (reference sequence). CDR3 length equals 17 residues. The CDR3: CASSLSLRAGAPSRAFF. CDR3 sequence (DNA): TGTGCCAGCAGTTTATCCTTAAGGGCGGGGGCCCCCTCGCGAGCTTTCTTT.

The chain uses TRBV28 and TRBJ2-1, with D maybe TRBD2 (5 bases). Trimming shortened V by 5 bases and J by 5 bases, and 16 bases separated the two germline ends. This CDR3 comprises 15 residues. Germline loops: CDR1 MDHEN, CDR2 SYDVKM. CDR3 nucleotides: TGTGCCAGCAGTCCCTCGGACTGGAAACACAATGAGCAGTTCTTC. This codes for CASSPSDWKHNEQFF.

J is TRBJ2-1 and V is TRBV18; 7 bases fit TRBD1. The CDR3 extends over 15 amino acids. J lost 5 bases, V lost 3 bases, and 7 bases had no gene match. Germline CDR1 reads KGHSH; CDR2 reads LQKENI. CDR3 in DNA: TGTGCCAGCTCACCGACCGGGACAGCCAACAATGAGCAGTTCTTC. Translation gives CASSPTGTANNEQFF.